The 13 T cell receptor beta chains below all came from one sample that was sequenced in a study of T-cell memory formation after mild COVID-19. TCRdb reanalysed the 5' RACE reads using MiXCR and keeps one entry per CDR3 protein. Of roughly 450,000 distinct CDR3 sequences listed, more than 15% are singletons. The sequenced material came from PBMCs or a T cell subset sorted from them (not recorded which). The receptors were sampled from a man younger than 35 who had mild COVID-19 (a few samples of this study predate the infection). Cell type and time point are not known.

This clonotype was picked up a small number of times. CDR3 residues: CASSQRSYDTGELFF. The CDR3 region has the DNA TGCGCCAGCAGCCAAAGGTCCTATGACACCGGGGAGCTGTTTTTT. The chain is built from TRBV4-1 and TRBJ2-2; D gene unclear. V was clipped by 2 bases and J by 3 bases, with 10 bases between them. Germline assignment: CDR1 MGHRA and CDR2 YSYEKL. The CDR3 is made up of 15 amino acids.

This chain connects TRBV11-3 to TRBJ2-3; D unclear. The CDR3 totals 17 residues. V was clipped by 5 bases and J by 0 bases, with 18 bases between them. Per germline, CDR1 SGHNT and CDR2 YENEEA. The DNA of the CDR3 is TGTGCCAGCAGCCTAAAGAAGAGCTCCGTAAGCACAGATACGCAGTATTTT. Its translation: CASSLKKSSVSTDTQYF.

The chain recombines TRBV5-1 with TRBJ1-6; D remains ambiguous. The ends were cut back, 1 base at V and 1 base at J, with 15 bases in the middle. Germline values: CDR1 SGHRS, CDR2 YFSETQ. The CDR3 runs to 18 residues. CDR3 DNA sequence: TGCGCCAGCAGCTTGTCAGGACGGAAGGAATCCTATAATTCACCCCTCCACTTT. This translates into CASSLSGRKESYNSPLHF.

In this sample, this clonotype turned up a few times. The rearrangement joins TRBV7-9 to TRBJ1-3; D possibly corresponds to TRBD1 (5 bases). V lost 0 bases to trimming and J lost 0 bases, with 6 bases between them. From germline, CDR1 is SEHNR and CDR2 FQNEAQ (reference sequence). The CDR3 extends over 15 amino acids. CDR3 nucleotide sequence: TGTGCCAGCAGCTTAGCTCAGGGCTCTGGAAACACCATATATTTT. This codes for CASSLAQGSGNTIYF.

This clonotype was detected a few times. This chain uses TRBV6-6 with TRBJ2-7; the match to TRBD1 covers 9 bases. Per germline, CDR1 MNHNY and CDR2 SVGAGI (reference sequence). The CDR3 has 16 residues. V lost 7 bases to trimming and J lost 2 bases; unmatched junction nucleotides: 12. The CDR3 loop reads CASTDIGTGLPYEQYF. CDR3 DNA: TGTGCCAGCACTGACATCGGGACAGGGCTACCCTACGAGCAGTACTTC.

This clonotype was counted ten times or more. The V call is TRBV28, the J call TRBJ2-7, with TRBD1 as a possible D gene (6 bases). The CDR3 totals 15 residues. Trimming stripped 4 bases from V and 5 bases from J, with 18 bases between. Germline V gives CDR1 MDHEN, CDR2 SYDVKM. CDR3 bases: TGTGCCAGCAGTTCCCAGACAGGTACGAGGGACGAGCAGTACGTC. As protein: CASSSQTGTRDEQYV.

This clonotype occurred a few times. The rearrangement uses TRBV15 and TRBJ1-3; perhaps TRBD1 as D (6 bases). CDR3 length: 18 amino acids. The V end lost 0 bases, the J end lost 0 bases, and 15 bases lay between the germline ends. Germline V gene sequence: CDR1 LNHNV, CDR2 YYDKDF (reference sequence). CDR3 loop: CATSRDPRTALSGNTIYF. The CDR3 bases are TGTGCCACCAGCAGAGATCCTCGGACAGCTCTCTCTGGAAACACCATATATTTT. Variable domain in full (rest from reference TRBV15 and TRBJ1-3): DAMVIQNPRYQVTQFGKPVTLSCSQTLNHNVMYWYQQKSSQAPKLLFHYYDKDFNNEADTPDNFQSRRPNTSFCFLDIRSPGLGDTAMYLCATSRDPRTALSGNTIYFGEGSWLTVV.

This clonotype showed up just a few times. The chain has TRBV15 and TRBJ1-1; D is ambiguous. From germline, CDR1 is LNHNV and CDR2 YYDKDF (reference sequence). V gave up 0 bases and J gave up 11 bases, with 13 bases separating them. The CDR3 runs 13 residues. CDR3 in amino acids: CATSRDGRVWAFF. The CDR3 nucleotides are TGTGCCACCAGCAGAGATGGTAGGGTATGGGCTTTCTTT.

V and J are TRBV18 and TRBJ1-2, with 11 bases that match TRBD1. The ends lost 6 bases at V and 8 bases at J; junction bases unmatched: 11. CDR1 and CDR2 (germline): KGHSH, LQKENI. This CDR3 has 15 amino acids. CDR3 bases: TGTGCCAGCTCTCCGCGCGGGACAGGGGGATTCGGCTACACCTTC. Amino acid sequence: CASSPRGTGGFGYTF.

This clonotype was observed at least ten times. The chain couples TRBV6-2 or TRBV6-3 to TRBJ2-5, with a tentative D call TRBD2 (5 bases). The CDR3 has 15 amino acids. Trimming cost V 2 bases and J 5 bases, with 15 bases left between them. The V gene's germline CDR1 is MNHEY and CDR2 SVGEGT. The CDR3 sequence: CASSYGLGSTETQYF. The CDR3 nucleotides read TGTGCCAGCAGTTACGGCCTGGGGAGTACGGAGACCCAGTACTTC.

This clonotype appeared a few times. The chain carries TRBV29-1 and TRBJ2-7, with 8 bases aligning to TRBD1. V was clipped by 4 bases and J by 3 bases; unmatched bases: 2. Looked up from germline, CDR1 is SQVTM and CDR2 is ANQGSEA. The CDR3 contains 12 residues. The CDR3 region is CSVGQGIYEQYF. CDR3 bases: TGCAGCGTTGGACAGGGGATCTACGAGCAGTACTTC.

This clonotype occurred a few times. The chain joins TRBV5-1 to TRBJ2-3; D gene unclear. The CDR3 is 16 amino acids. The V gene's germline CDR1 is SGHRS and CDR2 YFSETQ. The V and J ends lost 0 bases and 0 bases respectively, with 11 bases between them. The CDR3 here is CASSLAQHPSTDTQYF. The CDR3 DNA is TGCGCCAGCAGCTTGGCCCAACACCCTAGCACAGATACGCAGTATTTT.

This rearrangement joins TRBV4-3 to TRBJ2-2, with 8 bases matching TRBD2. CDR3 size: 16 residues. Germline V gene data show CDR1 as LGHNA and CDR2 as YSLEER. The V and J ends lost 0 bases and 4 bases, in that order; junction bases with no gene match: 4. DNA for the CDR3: TGCGCCAGCAGCCAAGAGACCAGCGGGGGCACCGGGGAGCTGTTTTTT. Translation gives CASSQETSGGTGELFF.